This T cell receptor (beta chain) was recovered during a study of blood T cell repertoires in COVID-19. For the study at large: The United States, Italy and Spain supplied acute and convalescent COVID-19 samples. T cells, B-cell-depleted T cells, or PBMCs provided the cDNA or gDNA that served as material.

The CDR3 is 11 amino acids. CDR1 and CDR2 (germline): SEHNR, FQNEAQ (reference sequence). V lost 4 bases, J lost 13 bases, and 13 bases lay in between. This table comes from immunoSEQ multiplex PCR, and its TCRdb copy is limited to in-frame clones, with some not included. This table holds 150,000 to 200,000 clones, roughly 80% found once. This clonotype was sampled from a woman between 35 and 50 years old with COVID-19, enrolled during active disease. J is TRBJ1-2 and V is TRBV7-9, with D uncertain. What was sequenced was peripheral blood. CDR3 loop: CASSSTTRLTF. The CDR3 nucleotides are TGTGCCAGCAGCTCGACAACCCGTCTCACCTTC.